Following are 17 T cell receptor beta chains from one sample sequenced in a study of cytomegalovirus exposure and HLA in healthy donors. Primers included in the PCR were 60 Vbeta and 13 Jbeta primers. Generated by immunoSEQ multiplex PCR, the TCRdb table keeps only in-frame clones and is missing some. The sample lists 110,000 or so clones, around 86% occurring once. The sample consisted of PBMCs. Receptors were obtained from a woman in her twenties or thirties in good health and CMV-seronegative.

The chain recombines TRBV4-1 with TRBJ2-4, with a weak D call TRBD2 (5 bases). Trimming took 1 base from V and 3 from J, leaving 10 bases between them. This CDR3 has 15 residues. Germline lookup yields CDR1 MGHRA and CDR2 YSYEKL. CDR3 residues: CASSQGLIGKNIQYF. The CDR3 region has the DNA TGCGCCAGCAGCCAAGGACTAATAGGCAAAAACATTCAGTACTTC.

V usage is TRBV9 and J usage is TRBJ2-1, with TRBD2 identical over 9 bases. The germline CDR1 and CDR2 sequences are SGDLS and YYNGEE. V trimming: 0 bases; J trimming: 0 bases; junction bases outside the gene matches: 7. The CDR3 is 18 residues long. The CDR3 loop is CASSVAGAGGPSYNEQFF. Written as DNA, the CDR3 is TGTGCCAGCAGCGTAGCGGGGGCGGGAGGGCCCTCCTACAATGAGCAGTTCTTC.

This chain links TRBV7-8 with TRBJ2-1; a possible D gene is TRBD1 (5 bases). V was trimmed by 3 bases and J by 0 bases, leaving 12 bases between them. The CDR3 contains 16 residues. Germline CDR1 SGHVS, CDR2 FQNEAQ. The CDR3 nucleotides are TGTGCCAGCAGCTTTCATAGGGGAAGCTCCTACAATGAGCAGTTCTTC. Translated, it gives CASSFHRGSSYNEQFF.

V usage is TRBV29-1 and J usage is TRBJ2-6; TRBD1 might be the D (5 bases). This CDR3 comprises 16 residues. CDR1 and CDR2 from the germline V gene are SQVTM and ANQGSEA. Trimming shortened V by 3 bases and J by 0 bases, and 12 bases separated the two germline ends. CDR3 protein: CSVETDLNSGANVLTF. The CDR3 bases are TGCAGCGTTGAGACAGATTTAAACTCTGGGGCCAACGTCCTGACTTTC.

The CDR3 is CASSPRTGRYHGYTF. DNA for the CDR3: TGTGCCAGCAGCCCCCGGACAGGGCGTTATCATGGCTACACCTTC. The V gene is TRBV11-3, the J gene TRBJ1-2; 8 positions agree with TRBD1. The length of the CDR3 is 15 residues. Germline trimming cut 5 bases from V and 6 bases from J; bases unmatched to any gene: 11. Germline CDR1 SGHNT, CDR2 YENEEA.

This clone has a handful of counts. The V and J genes are TRBV11-2 and TRBJ2-7; 15 nucleotides match TRBD2. V lost 5 bases and J lost 4; bases outside the gene matches: 6. The CDR3 spans 16 residues. The germline gives CDR1 SGHAT, CDR2 FQNNGV. As DNA, the CDR3 is TGTGCCAGCAGCAGTTGGACTAGCGGGAGGGGATACGAGCAGTACTTC. Translation: CASSSWTSGRGYEQYF.

The chain carries TRBV7-6 and TRBJ1-1, with 10 bases matching TRBD1. V shed 4 bases, J shed 1 base, and the junction held 12 bases outside the gene matches. In germline, CDR1 is SGHVS, CDR2 FNYEAQ. The CDR3 extends over 18 amino acids. The CDR3 region is CASSSNRDRGVPNTEAFF. CDR3 in DNA: TGTGCCAGCAGCTCTAACCGGGACAGGGGTGTGCCGAACACTGAAGCTTTCTTT.

For the CDR3, the DNA is TGTGCCAGCAGTGCAACCCGAGGAGGGGGCTGGATCCCAGATACGCAGTATTTT. Translating it yields CASSATRGGGWIPDTQYF. The chain couples TRBV6-1 to TRBJ2-3; perhaps TRBD1 as D (7 bases). The CDR3 is 18 amino acids. CDR1 and CDR2 (germline): MNHNS, SASEGT. Trimming took off 4 bases at V and 4 bases at J, with 24 bases between the two ends.

The chain joins TRBV30 to TRBJ1-3; 7 nucleotides line up with TRBD1. There are 13 residues in the CDR3. Losses at the gene ends were 5 bases for V and 2 bases for J; bases not matched to a gene: 3. Looked up from germline, CDR1 is GTSNPN and CDR2 is SVGIG (reference sequence). CDR3 in amino acids: CAWDRAAGNTIYF. The CDR3 DNA follows: TGTGCCTGGGACAGGGCCGCTGGAAACACCATATATTTT.

V is TRBV6-5 and J is TRBJ1-2; D unclear. Germline V lookup: CDR1 MNHEY, CDR2 SVGAGI. V was trimmed by 7 bases and J by 5 bases, leaving 14 bases between them. This CDR3 contains 13 residues. CDR3 nucleotides: TGTGCCAGCAACCCCGGCGGGCGATATGGCTACACCTTC. Amino acids: CASNPGGRYGYTF.

The V gene is TRBV11-2, the J gene TRBJ2-7, with a tentative D call TRBD1 (6 bases). V lost 5 bases and J 4 bases, leaving 21 bases between the germline ends. Germline V gene sequence: CDR1 SGHAT, CDR2 FQNNGV. The CDR3 is 16 amino acids. CDR3 sequence: CASSRTVGRLGYEQYF. The CDR3 DNA reads as TGTGCCAGCAGCAGGACAGTGGGAAGACTGGGGTACGAGCAGTACTTC.

V gene TRBV11-2 combines with J gene TRBJ2-1, with TRBD1 matching 7 bases. Germline assignment: CDR1 SGHAT and CDR2 FQNNGV. The CDR3 extends over 17 amino acids. The V and J ends lost 5 bases and 4 bases, in that order; junction bases with no gene match: 14. CDR3 sequence: CASSLRQGYWAYNEQFF. As DNA, the CDR3 is TGTGCCAGCAGCCTACGACAGGGCTATTGGGCGTACAATGAGCAGTTCTTC.

The chain's CDR3 is CASSPETGARIQETYNEQFF. CDR3 sequence (DNA): TGTGCCAGCAGCCCGGAGACAGGGGCCCGTATACAGGAGACCTACAATGAGCAGTTCTTC. The chain combines TRBV7-4 with TRBJ2-1, with TRBD1 matching 8 bases. Per the germline V gene, CDR1 is SGHVT and CDR2 is SQSDAQ. V was clipped by 5 bases and J by 2 bases; unmatched bases: 20. The CDR3 contains 20 residues. Filled out from reference TRBV7-4 and TRBJ2-1, the complete variable domain reads GAGVSQSPRYKVAKRGRDVALRCDSISGHVTLYWYRQTLGQGSEVLTYSQSDAQRDKSGRPSGRFSAERPERSVSTLKIQRTEQGDSAVYLCASSPETGARIQETYNEQFFGPGTRLTVL.

This chain links TRBV18 with TRBJ1-2, with 7 bases that match TRBD1. The CDR3 covers 14 residues. CDR1 KGHSH and CDR2 LQKENI come from the germline V gene. Germline trimming cut 3 bases from V and 5 bases from J; bases unmatched to any gene: 6. The DNA for the CDR3 is TGTGCCAGCTCACCCGAGGGACAGCCTTATGGCTACACCTTC. Protein: CASSPEGQPYGYTF.

The chain is built from TRBV5-1 and TRBJ2-3, with 10 nucleotides matching TRBD2. From germline, CDR1 is SGHRS and CDR2 YFSETQ. This CDR3 has 17 residues. The trim removed 5 bases at V and 3 bases at J, leaving 12 bases unmatched. CDR3 coding DNA: TGCGCCAGCAGACGCAGCGGGAGGGTTAACTGGACAGATACGCAGTATTTT. Translated: CASRRSGRVNWTDTQYF.

The chain carries TRBV19 and TRBJ1-1, with D tentatively TRBD1 (5 bases). The CDR3 contains 10 residues. CDR1 and CDR2 from the germline V gene are LNHDA and SQIVND (reference sequence). Trimming pared 7 bases from V and 9 bases from J, leaving 9 bases between. DNA of the CDR3: TGTGCCAGTATTCAGGGAAAAGCTTTCTTT. It encodes CASIQGKAFF.

V and J are TRBV25-1 and TRBJ2-3; TRBD1 is a possible D gene (8 bases). V gave up 1 base and J gave up 3 bases, with 14 bases separating them. The CDR3 loop spans 16 amino acids. Germline values: CDR1 MGHDK, CDR2 SYGVNS. CDR3 in DNA: TGTGCCAGCAGTGAATCGTACAGGGGGGGGACAGATACGCAGTATTTT. Translating gives CASSESYRGGTDTQYF. The full variable domain, its missing parts supplied by reference TRBV25-1 and TRBJ2-3, is EADIYQTPRYLVIGTGKKITLECSQTMGHDKMYWYQQDPGMELHLIHYSYGVNSTEKGDLSSESTVSRIRTEHFPLTLESARPSHTSQYLCASSESYRGGTDTQYFGPGTRLTVL.